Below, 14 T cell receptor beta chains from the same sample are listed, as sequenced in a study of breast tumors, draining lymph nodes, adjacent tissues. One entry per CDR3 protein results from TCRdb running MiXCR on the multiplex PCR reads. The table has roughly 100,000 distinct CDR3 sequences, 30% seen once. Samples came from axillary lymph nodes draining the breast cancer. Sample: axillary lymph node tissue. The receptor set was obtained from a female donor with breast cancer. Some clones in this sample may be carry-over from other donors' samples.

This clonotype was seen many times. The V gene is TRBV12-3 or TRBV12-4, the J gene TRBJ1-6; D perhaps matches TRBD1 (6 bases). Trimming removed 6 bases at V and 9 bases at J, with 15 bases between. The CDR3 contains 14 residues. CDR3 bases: TGTGCCAGCAGCCTGGGGGGCATCGGTTCACCCCTCCACTTT. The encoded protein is CASSLGGIGSPLHF.

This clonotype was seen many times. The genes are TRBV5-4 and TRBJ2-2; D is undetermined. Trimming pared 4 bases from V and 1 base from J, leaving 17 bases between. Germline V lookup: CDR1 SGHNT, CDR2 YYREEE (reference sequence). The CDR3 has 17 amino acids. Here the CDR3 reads CASSTRGPPLNTGELFF. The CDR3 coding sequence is TGTGCCAGCAGCACCCGCGGACCACCCCTGAACACCGGGGAGCTGTTTTTT.

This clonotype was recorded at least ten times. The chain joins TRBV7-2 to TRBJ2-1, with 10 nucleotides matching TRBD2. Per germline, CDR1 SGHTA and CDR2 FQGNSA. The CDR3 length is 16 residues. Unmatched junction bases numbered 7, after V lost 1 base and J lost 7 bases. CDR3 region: CASSLGGSGGLNEQFF. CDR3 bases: TGTGCCAGCAGCTTAGGTGGTAGCGGGGGGTTAAATGAGCAGTTCTTC.

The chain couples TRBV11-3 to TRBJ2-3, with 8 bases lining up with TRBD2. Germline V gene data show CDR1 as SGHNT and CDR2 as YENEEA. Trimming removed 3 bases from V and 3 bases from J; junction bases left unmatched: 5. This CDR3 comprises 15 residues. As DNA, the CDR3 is TGTGCCAGCAGCTTTCGGGAGGGCCCAACAGATACGCAGTATTTT. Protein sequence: CASSFREGPTDTQYF. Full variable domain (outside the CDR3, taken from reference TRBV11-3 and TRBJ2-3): EAGVVQSPRYKIIEKKQPVAFWCNPISGHNTLYWYLQNLGQGPELLIRYENEEAVDDSQLPKDRFSAERLKGVDSTLKIQPAELGDSAVYLCASSFREGPTDTQYFGPGTRLTVL.

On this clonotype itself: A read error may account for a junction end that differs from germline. CDR3 sequence: CASSLGESGADVLPF. DNA for the CDR3: TGTGCCAGCAGCTTAGGAGAGTCTGGGGCCGACGTCCTGCCTTTC. The rearrangement uses TRBV7-9 and TRBJ2-6; TRBD1 might be the D (5 bases). Germline V CDR1 and CDR2: SEHNR, FQNEAQ (reference sequence). The CDR3 is 15 residues long.

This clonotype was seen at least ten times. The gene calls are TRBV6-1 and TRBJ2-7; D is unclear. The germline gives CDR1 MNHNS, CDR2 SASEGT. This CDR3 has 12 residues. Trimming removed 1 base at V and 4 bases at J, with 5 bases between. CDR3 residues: CASSEVGYEQYF. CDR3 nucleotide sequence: TGTGCCAGCAGTGAAGTAGGGTACGAGCAGTACTTC.

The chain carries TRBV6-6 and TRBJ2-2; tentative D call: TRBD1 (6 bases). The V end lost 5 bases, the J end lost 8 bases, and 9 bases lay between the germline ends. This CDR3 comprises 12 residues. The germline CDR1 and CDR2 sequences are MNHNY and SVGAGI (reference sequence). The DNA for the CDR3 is TGTGCCAGCAGTAGAGGACAGGGGGAGCTGTTTTTT. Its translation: CASSRGQGELFF.

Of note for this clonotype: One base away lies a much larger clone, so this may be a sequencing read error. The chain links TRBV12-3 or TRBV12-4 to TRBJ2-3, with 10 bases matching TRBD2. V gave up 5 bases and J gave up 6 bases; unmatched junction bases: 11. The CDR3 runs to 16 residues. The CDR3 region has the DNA TGTGCCAGCAGTACCACCACTAGCGGGGAGGGGGATACGCAGTATTTT. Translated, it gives CASSTTTSGEGDTQYF.

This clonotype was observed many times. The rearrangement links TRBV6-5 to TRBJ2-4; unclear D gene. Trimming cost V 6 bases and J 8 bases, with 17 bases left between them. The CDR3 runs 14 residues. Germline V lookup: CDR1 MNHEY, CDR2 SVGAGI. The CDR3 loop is CASRRTGTSDIQYF. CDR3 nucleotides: TGTGCCAGCAGACGGACGGGTACCTCTGACATTCAGTACTTC.

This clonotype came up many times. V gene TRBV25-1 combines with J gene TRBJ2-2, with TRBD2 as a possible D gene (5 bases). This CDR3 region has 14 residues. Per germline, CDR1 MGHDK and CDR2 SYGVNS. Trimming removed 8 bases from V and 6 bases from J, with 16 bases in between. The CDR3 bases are TGTGCCAGCGGCTATCAGAGCGGCGCCGGGGAGCTGTTTTTT. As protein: CASGYQSGAGELFF.

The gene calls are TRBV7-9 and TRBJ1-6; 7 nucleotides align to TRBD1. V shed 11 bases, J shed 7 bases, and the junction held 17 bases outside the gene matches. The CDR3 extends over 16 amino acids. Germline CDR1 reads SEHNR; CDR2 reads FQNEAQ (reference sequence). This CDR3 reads CACNSEDRVANSPLHF. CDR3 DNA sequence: TGTGCCTGCAACTCTGAAGACAGGGTAGCAAATTCACCCCTCCACTTT.

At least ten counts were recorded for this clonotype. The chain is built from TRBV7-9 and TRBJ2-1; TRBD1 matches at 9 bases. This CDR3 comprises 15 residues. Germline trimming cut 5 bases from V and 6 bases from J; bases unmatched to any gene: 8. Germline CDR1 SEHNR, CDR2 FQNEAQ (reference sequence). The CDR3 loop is CASSKPGQGINEQFF. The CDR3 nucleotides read TGTGCCAGCAGCAAACCGGGACAGGGTATCAATGAGCAGTTCTTC.

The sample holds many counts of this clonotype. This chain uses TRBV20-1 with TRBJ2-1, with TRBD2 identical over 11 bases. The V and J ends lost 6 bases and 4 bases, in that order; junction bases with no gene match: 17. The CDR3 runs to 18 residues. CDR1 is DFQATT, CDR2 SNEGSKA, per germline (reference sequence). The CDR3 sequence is CSAAGLAALAPFYNEQFF. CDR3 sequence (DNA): TGCAGTGCAGCGGGACTAGCGGCTCTCGCCCCCTTTTACAATGAGCAGTTCTTC.

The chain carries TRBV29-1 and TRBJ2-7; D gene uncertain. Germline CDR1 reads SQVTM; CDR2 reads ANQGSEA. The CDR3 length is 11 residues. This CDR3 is CSVVFNYEQCV. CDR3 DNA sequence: TGCAGCGTTGTATTCAACTACGAGCAGTGCGTC.